The 13 T cell receptor beta chains given below trace back to one sample, sequenced in a study of human CD8 memory T cell subsets. Early memory CD8+ T cells that were CCR7+ PD-1+ TIGIT+ with exhausted-like traits constituted the TPEX cells. The authors made TCR beta libraries using UMI-labeled 5' RACE. For each CDR3 protein, TCRdb gives one entry from its re-call of the 5' RACE reads, without DNA. The table for this sample gives about 5,800 distinct CDR3 sequences. Input material: CD8+ T cells from PBMCs. These TCRs come from a human donor in good health.

CDR3 in amino acids: CASSTHNEQFF. V gene TRBV19 combines with J gene TRBJ2-1. The CDR3 is 11 residues long. The germline V gene encodes CDR1 LNHDA and CDR2 SQIVND (reference sequence).

This clonotype is labeled medium-sized (0.01 to 0.1%) based on frequency. The chain combines TRBV7-8 with TRBJ2-5; checking the TCRdb D call of TRBD1 is not possible without DNA. Germline V gives CDR1 SGHVS, CDR2 FQNEAQ. The CDR3 length is 12 residues. CDR3 loop: CASSPGTETQYF.

CDR3 protein: CASSSGQGPYGYTF. V and J are TRBV19 and TRBJ1-2; the D call from TCRdb, TRBD1, cannot be confirmed without DNA. The CDR3 contains 14 residues. Germline V gene data show CDR1 as LNHDA and CDR2 as SQIVND (reference sequence).

The chain carries TRBV9 and TRBJ2-7; the TRBD2 assignment by TCRdb is unverifiable without DNA. The CDR3 runs 15 residues. Germline CDR1 is SGDLS and CDR2 is YYNGEE. CDR3 loop: CASSGGTSSPDEQYF.

V gene TRBV5-1 combines with J gene TRBJ2-1; TCRdb indicates TRBD2, and absent DNA this call remains unverified. The germline V gene has CDR1 SGHRS and CDR2 YFSETQ. CDR3 size: 15 residues. CDR3 region: CASSPGTSGVDEQFF.

The rearrangement joins TRBV12-3 or TRBV12-4 to TRBJ2-1. CDR3 length: 15 amino acids. The CDR3 reads CASSPTSESYNEQFF.

Judged by frequency, this clonotype is medium-sized. The rearrangement joins TRBV12-3 or TRBV12-4 to TRBJ1-1. CDR3 length equals 11 residues. This CDR3 is CASSFLAKAFF.

This chain connects TRBV27 to TRBJ2-1; as DNA is missing, the TRBD1 call by TCRdb cannot be tested. In germline, CDR1 is MNHEY, CDR2 SMNVEV (reference sequence). The CDR3 contains 18 residues. CDR3 region: CASRHFPEQGAERNEQFF.

The V gene is TRBV20-1, the J gene TRBJ2-7; TCRdb gives TRBD2 as the D gene, but with no DNA this cannot be confirmed. Germline V CDR1 and CDR2: DFQATT, SNEGSKA (reference sequence). The CDR3 consists of 14 residues. The CDR3 spells CSVDRASETYEQYF.

V is TRBV20-1 and J is TRBJ1-5. The CDR3 loop spans 12 amino acids. Germline CDR1 and CDR2: DFQATT and SNEGSKA (reference sequence). This CDR3 reads CSVRVSNQPQHF.

V is TRBV6-5 and J is TRBJ1-5. The germline V gene encodes CDR1 MNHEY and CDR2 SVGAGI. This CDR3 has 16 residues. The chain's CDR3 is CASSYRGAYSNQPQHF.

V usage is TRBV7-8 and J usage is TRBJ1-2. The CDR3 sequence is 13 residues long. Germline V CDR1 and CDR2: SGHVS, FQNEAQ. Here the CDR3 reads CASSFRASNGYTF.

The chain uses TRBV7-2 and TRBJ1-1. This CDR3 is 14 amino acids long. Germline V gene sequence: CDR1 SGHTA, CDR2 FQGNSA. The CDR3 loop is CASSLLNRRTEAFF.